This entry describes one T cell receptor (beta chain). The ends lost 4 bases at V and 2 bases at J; junction bases unmatched: 11. Germline CDR1 SGHKS, CDR2 YYEKEE (reference sequence). This CDR3 comprises 16 residues. This entry is derived from a study of T cells in Graves' hyperthyroidism and ophthalmopathy. The CDR3 regions of TCR beta were amplified from RNA transcripts. The HTBI primer set was used in a first-round RT-PCR of the TCR CDR3. One entry per CDR3 protein, called by TCRdb with MiXCR from the multiplex PCR reads. The table lists hundreds of thousands of distinct CDR3 sequences, 15% to 20% of them singletons.

This clonotype originated in a woman aged 60-75 years with Graves' ophthalmopathy. This chain uses TRBV5-5 with TRBJ1-1, with 7 bases that match TRBD1. The source material was blood. CDR3 sequence reads: CASSRWTGVYNTEAFF. The CDR3 DNA is TGTGCCAGCAGCCGCTGGACAGGTGTATATAACACTGAAGCTTTCTTT.